This TCR beta chain was profiled in a study of cytomegalovirus exposure and HLA in healthy donors. About this clone itself: Antigen specificity is unknown.

The germline V gene encodes CDR1 KGHSH and CDR2 LQKENI. The CDR3 length is 14 residues. V was clipped by 5 bases and J by 2 bases, with 11 bases between them. Primers: 60 Vbeta forward and 13 Jbeta reverse. Assay: immunoSEQ multiplex PCR; the TCRdb copy retains only in-frame clones and omits some. The sample yields some 130,000 clones, 73% seen once. Study-wide results and caveats: Rare sequences made up most TCRs, while some public TCRs were found in many donors. No immune exposure information besides CMV serostatus was available. The authors enumerated some 170 TCR beta chains as linked to cytomegalovirus.

The origin of this receptor is a woman in her thirties or forties in good health and CMV-seronegative. The sequenced sample was PBMCs. The chain joins TRBV18 to TRBJ2-3; no clear D gene. The CDR3 nucleotides are TGTGCCAGCTCAATCTCCAGCGACACAGATACGCAGTATTTT. Its protein is CASSISSDTDTQYF.